This T cell receptor (beta chain) is from a study of CD8+CD57+ T cells in acquired aplastic anemia. Across the study: An average of 3.2 ug of DNA was obtained from sorted CD4+ and CD8+ cells.

It was patients with CD8+CD57+ cell expansion by flow cytometry who were chosen for sequencing. All patients had severe acquired aplastic anemia. Therapy had not been given to patients before blood sampling. Profiling that covered TCR beta VDJ and CDR3 relied on genomic DNA as its template. Via MiXCR, TCRdb re-called the reads, giving one row per CDR3 protein. The data show 100,000 to 150,000 distinct CDR3 sequences, over 30% seen once. Study-wide points: More than 25 was the count of CD8+ CDR3 sequences that patients shared with controls.

Deletions cut 1 base from V and 8 bases from J, with 20 bases between. Germline V gives CDR1 SSHAT, CDR2 FNYEAQ (reference sequence). CDR3 length equals 17 residues. Many counts were recorded for this clonotype. Its specificity is not known. This clonotype originated in a human donor with aplastic anemia. The sample taken for sequencing was sorted CD4+, CD8+, or CD8+CD57+ T cells (not recorded which) from PBMCs. J is TRBJ1-4 and V is TRBV7-7; D is perhaps TRBD1 (5 bases). The CDR3 spells CASSLERPGPKGEKLFF. Here the CDR3 DNA reads TGTGCCAGCAGCTTAGAGCGGCCAGGCCCAAAGGGGGAAAAACTGTTTTTT.